This record covers a single TCR beta chain. This clone was observed a single time. Its target antigen remains unknown. Base qualities are missing; no much larger clone stands one base away. CD8 naive samples were obtained by positive selection for CCR7 among CD45RO-negative cells, yielding a CD45RA+CCR7+ population from which TemRA cells were excluded. Donors were healthy HIV-negative adults with no recently reported acute infections or vaccinations. All donors were Caucasian adults living in Nashville, Tennessee, USA. After blood collection by leukapheresis, PBMCs were isolated using Ficoll-Histopaque density gradient centrifugation and then cryopreserved in the vapor phase of liquid nitrogen. Analytical flow cytometry was used to check the purity and quantity of each magnetically sorted T cell population. Each sorted fraction had its genomic DNA isolated and then quantified by UV absorbance on a Nanodrop 2000c.

This entry belongs to a study of shared clonotypes between healthy human individuals (dated by TCRdb to the early 2020s). About the investigation overall: The cohort included three men and a couple of women between 18 and 49 years of age. For each donor, CD4 naive and CD4 memory were each run on three plates, CD8 naive on two plates, and CD8 memory on one plate. To estimate repertoire size and how much clonotypes are shared between individuals, the study performed deep sequencing of blood TCR repertoires from five healthy adults. Different laboratories and diverse techniques were used to prepare libraries and sequence TCR repertoires, to increase sequencing depth and limit assay-specific biases. Leukapheresis yielded between about 0.9 and 8.9 billion PBMCs per donor. Overall study outcomes, separate from this receptor: Even with the large sequencing depth, rarefaction of the sorted-subset datasets indicated that sequencing was incomplete. Larger estimated clonotype richness was generally found for naive subsets than for memory subsets. Compared with non-shared clonotypes, clonotypes shared by all four sorted-subset donors had higher generation probabilities. Across a few donors, 4.5% to 6.5% of naive CD4, more than 3% of naive CD8, 2.3% of memory CD4, and about 0.4% of memory CD8 clonotypes were shared. Based on pairwise subsampling, the degree of clonotype sharing among donors was expected to be affected by sequencing depth. Sampling was restricted to blood, and TCR repertoires in tissue are likely to differ from TCR repertoires in blood. Because the study included only a small number of donors, the genetic and exposure-history diversity represented was limited.

TCR CDR3 regions were amplified from genomic DNA by multiplex PCR using the deep immunoSEQ assay. Extracted genomic DNA from each cell subset was spread evenly across all wells of several immunoSEQ 96-well plates, with each plate serving as a replicate. For sorted subsets, about 220 ng of genomic DNA, equivalent to 25,000 to 35,000 T cell genomes, went into each replicate PCR. Purified libraries were measured with a Qubit 3.0 fluorometer, size-checked on a Bioanalyzer 2100, and measured again with the KAPA Library Quantification kit. A separate single-read 150-cycle Illumina NextSeq 550 flow cell was used to sequence each immunoSEQ 96-well plate. The original methods were these. The immunoSEQ output contained only junctional sequences without quality scores, so filtering could not match that applied to full-length reads. Sequences were annotated with PyIR, a Python wrapper for IgBLAST v1.9, using IMGT germline references to assign V/J genes and CDR3. Reads were removed for weak V/J assignments (E-value above 1e-6), missing CDR3, stop codons, out-of-frame junctions, or ambiguous translated residues. V3J clonotypes were defined as sequences sharing the same inferred V gene, J gene, and CDR3 amino acid sequence. The percentage overlap between two repertoires was calculated by dividing the number of shared unique clonotypes by the size of the smaller repertoire. RTK rarefaction, the Chao1 estimator, and Recon v2.1 estimates of unobserved clonotypes were used to assess repertoire richness. Generation probabilities were computed with OLGA for all TCRbeta clonotypes obtained by the gDNA method from four donors. Drawn from immuneACCESS, this table holds only the in-frame rearrangements with V and J called that TCRdb kept. Clones are partly lost; checked studies trace under half to an unresolved V gene and leave the rest unexplained. V, J and clone size are taken as reported in that table, and D and trimming were inferred from the DNA itself. The sample table contains hundreds of thousands of clones; only one count was recorded for about 96% of them. The ten largest clones represent roughly 0.1% of the sample.

The origin of this receptor is a young woman in good health. Sample: naive CD8+ T cells sorted from blood. This specimen's cell subset or site label, interpreted: CD45RA+CCR7+.

The DNA is TGTGCCAGCACACCCCCGGCGAGGGGAAACACTGAAGCTTTCTTT. Its protein is CASTPPARGNTEAFF. This chain is built from TRBV28 and TRBJ1-1; 5 matching bases give a weak D call of TRBD1. The junction carries 17 bases between V and J, which are trimmed by 7 bases and 2 bases respectively. From a lookup of the germline V gene, CDR1 and CDR2 are MDHEN and SYDVKM. From the cysteine through the phenylalanine, the CDR3 covers 15 amino acids. Only CDR3 DNA is held: 45 bases, read in frame from base 1.